This entry lists 15 T cell receptor beta chains sequenced from one sample in a study of blood T cell repertoires in COVID-19. TCRdb keeps only in-frame clones here, not all; method: immunoSEQ multiplex PCR. The sample consists of some 270,000 clones, roughly 89% of them appearing once. Sequencing was done on a sample of peripheral blood. The receptors here all came from a man aged 50 to 60 with acute or convalescent COVID-19.

The chain carries TRBV7-3 and TRBJ2-2; 10 positions match TRBD1. V dropped 5 bases and J dropped 4; count of bases not matched to a gene: 4. The CDR3 length is 15 residues. Germline V CDR1 and CDR2: SGHTA, FQGTGA. CDR3 sequence (DNA): TGTGCCAGCAGCCTGGGACAGGGGCGCACCGGGGAGCTGTTTTTT. Translating it yields CASSLGQGRTGELFF.

V gene TRBV6-5 combines with J gene TRBJ1-1; perhaps TRBD1 as D (6 bases). V was cut by 2 bases and J by 3 bases, with 16 bases left in between. There are 16 residues in the CDR3. Germline loops: CDR1 MNHEY, CDR2 SVGAGI. CDR3 in DNA: TGTGCCAGCAGTTACGCAACCACAGGGAAATACACTGAAGCTTTCTTT. It is translated as CASSYATTGKYTEAFF.

This chain connects TRBV6-6 to TRBJ1-1; 7 bases are a match to TRBD1. In germline, CDR1 is MNHNY, CDR2 SVGAGI (reference sequence). After removal of 5 bases from V and 1 base from J, the junction contained 4 bases not matched to a gene. CDR3 size: 14 residues. CDR3 protein: CASSGQDPNTEAFF. CDR3 bases: TGTGCCAGCAGTGGACAGGACCCGAACACTGAAGCTTTCTTT.

CDR3 nucleotides: TGTGCCAGCAGCCGGGGGCCCGGGGAGCTGTTTTTT. Amino acids: CASSRGPGELFF. This sequence joins TRBV3-1 (or the pseudogene TRBV3-2) and TRBJ2-2; the D gene is possibly TRBD1 (6 bases). Trimming pared 4 bases from V and 6 bases from J, leaving 6 bases between. From germline, CDR1 is LGHDT and CDR2 YNNKEL (reference sequence). This CDR3 has 12 residues.

The rearrangement links TRBV7-9 to TRBJ1-2; 9 nucleotides agree with TRBD1. Germline V lookup: CDR1 SEHNR, CDR2 FQNEAQ (reference sequence). J lost 5 bases, V lost 11 bases, and 12 bases had no gene match. The CDR3 spans 14 residues. CDR3: CAVHGRQGEYGYTF. In DNA form, the CDR3 reads TGTGCCGTACACGGGAGACAGGGGGAGTATGGCTACACCTTC.

This chain uses TRBV5-4 with TRBJ2-3, with 7 bases that match TRBD1. Germline V gives CDR1 SGHNT, CDR2 YYREEE (reference sequence). The CDR3 sequence is 16 residues long. Germline trimming cut 4 bases from V and 5 bases from J; bases unmatched to any gene: 13. CDR3 bases: TGTGCCAGCAGCCCAACAGGGGCCTCCAAGGGAGATACGCAGTATTTT. Protein: CASSPTGASKGDTQYF.

The chain recombines TRBV10-3 with TRBJ2-1; 9 nucleotides align to TRBD2. The CDR3 totals 18 residues. Germline V gene sequence: CDR1 ENHRY, CDR2 SYGVKD. V shed 1 base, J shed 2 bases, and the junction held 9 bases outside the gene matches. This chain's CDR3 is CAISELSGGGAPYNEQFF. As DNA, the CDR3 is TGTGCCATCAGTGAGTTATCGGGCGGGGGGGCCCCCTACAATGAGCAGTTCTTC.

The chain joins TRBV11-2 to TRBJ2-7, with D maybe TRBD1 (5 bases). Trimming removed 5 bases at V and 1 base at J, with 12 bases between. This CDR3 contains 14 residues. Germline CDR1 is SGHAT and CDR2 is FQNNGV. In DNA form, the CDR3 reads TGTGCCAGCAGCCCCCCGCCAGGGTCCTACGAGCAGTACTTC. The encoded protein is CASSPPPGSYEQYF. Supplemented by reference TRBV11-2 and TRBJ2-7, the full variable domain reads EAGVAQSPRYKIIEKRQSVAFWCNPISGHATLYWYQQILGQGPKLLIQFQNNGVVDDSQLPKDRFSAERLKGVDSTLKIQPAKLEDSAVYLCASSPPPGSYEQYFGPGTRLTVT.

The J gene is TRBJ1-2, the V gene TRBV5-6; no reliable D call. The ends were cut back, 2 bases at V and 6 bases at J, with 11 bases in the middle. The CDR3 runs 13 residues. Germline assignment: CDR1 SGHDT and CDR2 YYEEEE. The CDR3 loop is CASSLTGRDGYTF. CDR3 DNA sequence: TGTGCCAGCAGCTTAACCGGGAGGGATGGCTACACCTTC.

This clone was observed a few times. This chain links TRBV5-1 with TRBJ2-5, with D possibly TRBD2 on 5 matching bases. The CDR3 is made up of 15 amino acids. Between the trimmed V and J ends, which lost 5 bases and 5 bases, there was a span of 19 bases. Germline CDR1 reads SGHRS; CDR2 reads YFSETQ. This CDR3 reads CASSQDPSGSETQYF. CDR3 sequence (DNA): TGCGCCAGCAGTCAAGACCCTTCGGGGAGTGAGACCCAGTACTTC.

The rearrangement joins TRBV5-1 to TRBJ2-5, with TRBD1 identical over 8 bases. This CDR3 has 16 residues. Trimming at V came to 0 bases and at J to 5 bases, leaving 9 bases not matched to a gene. Per germline, CDR1 SGHRS and CDR2 YFSETQ. CDR3 nucleotide sequence: TGCGCCAGCAGCTTGGCCGGGTCAGGGGGCCTGGAGACCCAGTACTTC. Protein sequence: CASSLAGSGGLETQYF.

V gene TRBV11-2 combines with J gene TRBJ2-4; 7 bases are shared with TRBD1. Germline V gene sequence: CDR1 SGHAT, CDR2 FQNNGV. V trimming: 4 bases; J trimming: 7 bases; junction bases outside the gene matches: 10. The CDR3 has 15 amino acids. Here the CDR3 DNA reads TGTGCCAGCAGCTCGATTCGGACAGGAGTGAACATTCAGTACTTC. Protein sequence: CASSSIRTGVNIQYF.

The rearrangement uses TRBV4-2 and TRBJ2-2; TRBD2 agrees at 12 bases. Germline loops: CDR1 LGHNA, CDR2 YNFKEQ. V shed 4 bases, J shed 7 bases, and the junction held 4 bases outside the gene matches. The length of the CDR3 is 15 residues. The CDR3: CASSPSGGAVGELFF. The CDR3 DNA reads TGTGCCAGCAGCCCTAGCGGGGGGGCCGTCGGGGAGCTGTTTTTT.

The genes are TRBV6-2 or TRBV6-3 and TRBJ1-3; 8 bases align to TRBD1. The CDR3 contains 19 residues. Trimming cost V 5 bases and J 2 bases; bases outside gene matches: 17. Germline V gene sequence: CDR1 MNHEY, CDR2 SVGEGT. The CDR3 loop is CASSPLRLGQASTGNTIYF. DNA for the CDR3: TGTGCCAGCAGTCCCCTCCGGCTGGGACAGGCGAGTACTGGAAACACCATATATTTT.

This chain links TRBV30 with TRBJ2-1, with 9 positions matching TRBD2. Germline lookup yields CDR1 GTSNPN and CDR2 SVGIG (reference sequence). The CDR3 extends over 14 amino acids. V was clipped by 0 bases and J by 7 bases; unmatched bases: 4. CDR3 region: CAWSVAGGINEQFF. DNA for the CDR3: TGTGCCTGGAGTGTAGCGGGGGGCATAAATGAGCAGTTCTTC.